These 23 T cell receptor beta chains share one sample of origin, sequenced in a study of human T cells and chemical hapten exposure. TCRdb redid the calling of the RACE reads with MiXCR, one entry per CDR3 protein. The table lists approximately 97,000 distinct CDR3 sequences, approximately 10% of them singletons, with 2.5% to 3.5% in the top ten. Described time point: patch test 2, 6 weeks after DPC sensitization. Noted treatment: therapeutic diphenylcyclopropenone sensitization with weekly scalp DPC. Sequences were derived from whole blood, sampled in connection with sensitization to the hapten diphenylcyclopropenone (DPC). These receptors came from a middle-aged woman with alopecia areata. Some clones in this sample may be carry-over from other donors' samples.

This clonotype has only a few counts. The chain joins TRBV5-5 to TRBJ1-5; the match to TRBD1 covers 7 bases. CDR3 length: 15 residues. The V gene end was trimmed by 5 bases and the J gene end by 5 bases; junction bases not matched to a gene: 10. Germline CDR1 SGHKS, CDR2 YYEKEE (reference sequence). The CDR3 reads CASSPDRVLDQPQHF. As DNA, the CDR3 is TGTGCCAGCAGTCCAGACAGGGTGCTTGATCAGCCCCAGCATTTT.

This clonotype appeared many times. The chain has TRBV18 and TRBJ1-2; D unclear. The V gene's germline CDR1 is KGHSH and CDR2 LQKENI. Trimming removed 2 bases from V and 2 bases from J, with 3 bases in between. CDR3 length: 12 amino acids. CDR3 amino acids: CASSPANYGYTF. The CDR3 DNA follows: TGTGCCAGCTCACCAGCCAACTATGGCTACACCTTC.

The gene calls are TRBV29-1 and TRBJ2-1; tentatively, D is TRBD1 (5 bases). CDR3 length: 12 amino acids. V was cut by 7 bases and J by 7 bases, with 14 bases left in between. CDR1 SQVTM and CDR2 ANQGSEA come from the germline V gene. The CDR3: CSATKGKNEQFF. Here the CDR3 DNA reads TGCAGCGCCACCAAGGGGAAGAATGAGCAGTTCTTC.

This clonotype was recorded many times. The genes are TRBV3-1 and TRBJ2-7; D unresolved. V was cut by 1 base and J by 7 bases, with 5 bases left in between. The V gene's germline CDR1 is LGHDT and CDR2 YNNKEL (reference sequence). CDR3 length: 11 amino acids. CDR3 residues: CASSQGGEQYF. The CDR3 region has the DNA TGTGCCAGCAGCCAAGGAGGAGAGCAGTACTTC.

This clonotype was observed many times. The chain uses TRBV6-6 and TRBJ2-3; 9 nucleotides match TRBD1. V dropped 0 bases and J dropped 5; count of bases not matched to a gene: 9. CDR3 size: 17 residues. CDR1 MNHNY and CDR2 SVGAGI come from the germline V gene (reference sequence). The chain's CDR3 is CASSYSTTGGGRDTQYF. The CDR3 DNA is TGTGCCAGCAGTTACTCTACGACAGGGGGAGGGAGAGATACGCAGTATTTT.

This clonotype was counted between two and nine times. The rearrangement links TRBV20-1 to TRBJ2-1, with 9 bases matching TRBD2. The CDR3 is 14 amino acids. The V and J ends lost 3 bases and 2 bases, in that order; junction bases with no gene match: 2. Germline V gives CDR1 DFQATT, CDR2 SNEGSKA (reference sequence). CDR3 region: CSASPSGTYNEQFF. The CDR3 region has the DNA TGCAGTGCTAGTCCTAGCGGGACCTACAATGAGCAGTTCTTC.

The gene calls are TRBV3-1 and TRBJ2-2, with 7 bases fitting TRBD1. Germline values: CDR1 LGHDT, CDR2 YNNKEL (reference sequence). This CDR3 is built from 16 residues. Unmatched junction bases numbered 12, after V lost 6 bases and J lost 5 bases. CDR3 residues: CASSPKGGSRTGELFF. The DNA of the CDR3 is TGTGCCAGCAGTCCTAAAGGGGGCAGTCGGACCGGGGAGCTGTTTTTT.

The V gene is TRBV28, the J gene TRBJ1-1, with D unresolved. CDR1 MDHEN and CDR2 SYDVKM come from the germline V gene. V was cut by 9 bases and J by 3 bases, with 8 bases left in between. The CDR3 sequence is 11 residues long. This CDR3 reads CASREYTEAFF. In DNA form, the CDR3 reads TGTGCCAGTAGGGAGTACACTGAAGCTTTCTTT.

The V gene is TRBV20-1, the J gene TRBJ2-3, with 11 bases fitting TRBD2. V gave up 5 bases and J gave up 0 bases; unmatched junction bases: 4. This CDR3 has 15 residues. The germline CDR1 and CDR2 sequences are DFQATT and SNEGSKA (reference sequence). The CDR3 here is CSAQIAGGSTDTQYF. CDR3 nucleotides: TGCAGTGCTCAGATAGCGGGGGGGAGCACAGATACGCAGTATTTT.

This clonotype came up many times. In DNA, the CDR3 is TGTGCCTGGAGTGTAATGGGACAGGGGAATGAAAAACTGTTTTTT. This encodes CAWSVMGQGNEKLFF. V is TRBV30 and J is TRBJ1-4; TRBD1 agrees at 10 bases. The CDR3 sequence is 15 residues long. V gave up 0 bases and J gave up 5 bases; unmatched junction bases: 3. Germline CDR1 reads GTSNPN; CDR2 reads SVGIG (reference sequence).

This chain's CDR3 is CASSWARDTDTQYF. The CDR3, as DNA: TGTGCCAGCAGCTGGGCTCGAGACACAGATACGCAGTATTTT. V usage is TRBV7-2 and J usage is TRBJ2-3; D remains unclear. This CDR3 has 14 amino acids. Germline CDR1 reads SGHTA; CDR2 reads FQGNSA. Trimming removed 4 bases at V and 2 bases at J, with 10 bases between.

This clonotype was picked up many times. CDR3 nucleotides: TGTGCCAGCAGCTCCCGGGCTTCAGAGACCCAGTACTTC. Protein: CASSSRASETQYF. This rearrangement joins TRBV7-3 to TRBJ2-5; D unresolved. CDR3 length: 13 residues. Trimming took off 4 bases at V and 4 bases at J, with 10 bases between the two ends. Germline CDR1 is SGHTA and CDR2 is FQGTGA.

In this sample, this clonotype turned up a few times. This chain joins TRBV3-1 and TRBJ1-5, with D maybe TRBD1 (5 bases). V was trimmed by 4 bases and J by 5 bases, leaving 9 bases between them. This CDR3 is 13 amino acids long. The germline V gene encodes CDR1 LGHDT and CDR2 YNNKEL (reference sequence). For the CDR3, the DNA is TGTGCCAGCAGCCCCAGGGATTATCAGCCCCAGCATTTT. This sequence encodes CASSPRDYQPQHF.

This clonotype was seen more than once but under ten times. The chain joins TRBV20-1 to TRBJ2-7; TRBD2 might be the D (6 bases). Germline V gene lookup returns CDR1 DFQATT and CDR2 SNEGSKA (reference sequence). The length of the CDR3 is 15 residues. Between the trimmed V and J ends, which lost 6 bases and 2 bases, there was a span of 20 bases. The CDR3 DNA reads as TGCAGTGCCGCGGTCGGAGGGAAACTCACCTACGAGCAGTACTTC. Translated, it gives CSAAVGGKLTYEQYF.

This clonotype was detected many times. The V gene is TRBV20-1, the J gene TRBJ2-3; 7 bases fit TRBD2. The CDR3 loop spans 17 amino acids. CDR1 DFQATT and CDR2 SNEGSKA come from the germline V gene (reference sequence). Trimming took 2 bases from V and 0 from J; bases not matched to a gene: 11. CDR3 protein: CSARNPGASGSTDTQYF. The CDR3 DNA reads as TGCAGTGCTAGAAACCCCGGCGCTAGCGGAAGCACAGATACGCAGTATTTT.

This clonotype was found a few times. As DNA, the CDR3 is TGCAGTGCTAGAGATAGGGTAGTAGCGGAAAAAAACATTCAGTACTTC. This gives the protein CSARDRVVAEKNIQYF. This chain links TRBV20-1 with TRBJ2-4; tentative D call: TRBD2 (6 bases). V was shortened by 0 bases and J by 4 bases, with 16 bases between the two germline ends. Germline V gives CDR1 DFQATT, CDR2 SNEGSKA (reference sequence). CDR3 length: 16 amino acids.

This chain uses TRBV7-2 with TRBJ2-7; TRBD2 might be the D (6 bases). Germline lookup yields CDR1 SGHTA and CDR2 FQGNSA. The length of the CDR3 is 14 residues. Trimming cost V 3 bases and J 6 bases, with 15 bases left between them. The CDR3 DNA sequence: TGTGCCAGCAGCTTCGGTACGTCGGGGGTCGAGCAGTACTTC. Residues: CASSFGTSGVEQYF.

The V gene is TRBV5-4, the J gene TRBJ1-1, with D possibly TRBD1 on 5 matching bases. Trimming cost V 0 bases and J 2 bases, with 11 bases left between them. CDR3 length equals 15 residues. CDR1 and CDR2 from the germline V gene are SGHNT and YYREEE (reference sequence). In DNA, the CDR3 is TGTGCCAGCAGCTTGGACGTGGGGCTAAACACTGAAGCTTTCTTT. Residues: CASSLDVGLNTEAFF.

This clonotype was recorded at least ten times. V gene TRBV9 combines with J gene TRBJ2-3; 7 positions agree with TRBD2. The CDR3 sequence is 14 residues long. V dropped 3 bases and J dropped 0; count of bases not matched to a gene: 1. Germline V gene sequence: CDR1 SGDLS, CDR2 YYNGEE. CDR3 region: CASSDSGSTDTQYF. The CDR3 coding sequence is TGTGCCAGCAGCGATAGCGGGAGCACAGATACGCAGTATTTT. Full variable domain (rest looked up from reference TRBV9 and TRBJ2-3): DSGVTQTPKHLITATGQRVTLRCSPRSGDLSVYWYQQSLDQGLQFLIQYYNGEERAKGNILERFSAQQFPDLHSELNLSSLELGDSALYFCASSDSGSTDTQYFGPGTRLTVL.

Remarks on this clonotype: It may be a read error: a sequence one base away is much more abundant. The chain links TRBV28 to TRBJ2-2; D ambiguous. The V end lost 4 bases, the J end lost 3 bases, and 0 bases lay between the germline ends. Per germline, CDR1 MDHEN and CDR2 SYDVKM. The CDR3 loop spans 11 amino acids. The CDR3 is CASSYTGELFF. The CDR3 coding sequence is TGTGCCAGCAGTTACACCGGGGAGCTGTTTTTT.

The rearrangement uses TRBV6-2 or TRBV6-3 and TRBJ2-4, with D unresolved. The CDR3 is 12 amino acids. Between the trimmed V and J ends, which lost 5 bases and 9 bases, there was a span of 11 bases. The germline CDR1 and CDR2 sequences are MNHEY and SVGEGT. CDR3 in DNA: TGTGCCAGCAGTCAACCTTTTGCCATTCAGTACTTC. Its translation: CASSQPFAIQYF.

The CDR3 DNA follows: TGCAGTGCAGAAACTAGCGGGCTGTACGAGCAGTACTTC. Its translation is CSAETSGLYEQYF. This chain connects TRBV20-1 to TRBJ2-7; 9 nucleotides align to TRBD2. There are 13 residues in the CDR3. The junction had 7 bases not matched to a gene; V was cut back by 6 bases and J by 4 bases. Germline assignment: CDR1 DFQATT and CDR2 SNEGSKA (reference sequence).

This chain joins TRBV10-3 and TRBJ2-1, with TRBD2 matching over 14 bases. The CDR3 runs to 17 residues. V lost 4 bases, J lost 9 bases, and 11 bases stayed unmatched. The germline V gene has CDR1 ENHRY and CDR2 SYGVKD. As DNA, the CDR3 is TGTGCCATCAGTGGGGGGACTAGCGGGAGTCACGTGGGTGAGCAGTTCTTC. It specifies CAISGGTSGSHVGEQFF.